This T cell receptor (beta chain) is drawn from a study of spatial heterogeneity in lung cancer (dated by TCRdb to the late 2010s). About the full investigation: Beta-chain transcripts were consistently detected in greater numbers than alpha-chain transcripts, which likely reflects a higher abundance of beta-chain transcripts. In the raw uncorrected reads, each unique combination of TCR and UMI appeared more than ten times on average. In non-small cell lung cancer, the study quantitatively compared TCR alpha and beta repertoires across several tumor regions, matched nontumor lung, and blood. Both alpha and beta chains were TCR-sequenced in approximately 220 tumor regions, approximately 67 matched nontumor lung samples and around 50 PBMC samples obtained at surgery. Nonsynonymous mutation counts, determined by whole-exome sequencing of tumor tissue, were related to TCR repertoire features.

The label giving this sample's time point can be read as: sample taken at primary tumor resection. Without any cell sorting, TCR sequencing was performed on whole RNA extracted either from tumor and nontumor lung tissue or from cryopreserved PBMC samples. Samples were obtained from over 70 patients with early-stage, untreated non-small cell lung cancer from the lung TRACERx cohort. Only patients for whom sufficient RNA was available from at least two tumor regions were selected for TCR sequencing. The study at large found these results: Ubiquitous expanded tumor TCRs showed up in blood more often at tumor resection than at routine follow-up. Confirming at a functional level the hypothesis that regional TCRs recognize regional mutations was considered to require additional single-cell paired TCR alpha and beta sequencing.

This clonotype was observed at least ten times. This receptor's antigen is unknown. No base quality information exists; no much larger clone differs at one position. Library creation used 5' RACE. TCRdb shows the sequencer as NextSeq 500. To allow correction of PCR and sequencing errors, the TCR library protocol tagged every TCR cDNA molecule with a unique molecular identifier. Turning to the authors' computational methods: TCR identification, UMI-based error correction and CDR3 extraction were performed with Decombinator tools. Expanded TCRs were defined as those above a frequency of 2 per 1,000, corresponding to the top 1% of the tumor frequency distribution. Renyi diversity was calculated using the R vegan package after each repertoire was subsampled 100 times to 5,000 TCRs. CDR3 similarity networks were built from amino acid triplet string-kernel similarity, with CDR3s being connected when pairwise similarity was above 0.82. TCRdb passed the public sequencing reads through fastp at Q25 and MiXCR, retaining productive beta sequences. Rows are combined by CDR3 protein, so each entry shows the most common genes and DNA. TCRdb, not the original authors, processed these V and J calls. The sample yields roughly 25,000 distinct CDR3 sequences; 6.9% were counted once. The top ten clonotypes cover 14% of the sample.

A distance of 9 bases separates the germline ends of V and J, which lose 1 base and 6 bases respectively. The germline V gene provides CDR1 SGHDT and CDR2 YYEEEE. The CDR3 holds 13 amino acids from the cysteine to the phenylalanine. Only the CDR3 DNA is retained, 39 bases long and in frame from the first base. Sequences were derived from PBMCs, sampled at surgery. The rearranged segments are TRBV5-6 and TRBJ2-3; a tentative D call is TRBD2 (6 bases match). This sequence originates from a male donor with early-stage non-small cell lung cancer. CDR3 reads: CASSLRERDTQYF. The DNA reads TGTGCCAGCAGCTTGCGGGAGCGGGATACGCAGTATTTT.